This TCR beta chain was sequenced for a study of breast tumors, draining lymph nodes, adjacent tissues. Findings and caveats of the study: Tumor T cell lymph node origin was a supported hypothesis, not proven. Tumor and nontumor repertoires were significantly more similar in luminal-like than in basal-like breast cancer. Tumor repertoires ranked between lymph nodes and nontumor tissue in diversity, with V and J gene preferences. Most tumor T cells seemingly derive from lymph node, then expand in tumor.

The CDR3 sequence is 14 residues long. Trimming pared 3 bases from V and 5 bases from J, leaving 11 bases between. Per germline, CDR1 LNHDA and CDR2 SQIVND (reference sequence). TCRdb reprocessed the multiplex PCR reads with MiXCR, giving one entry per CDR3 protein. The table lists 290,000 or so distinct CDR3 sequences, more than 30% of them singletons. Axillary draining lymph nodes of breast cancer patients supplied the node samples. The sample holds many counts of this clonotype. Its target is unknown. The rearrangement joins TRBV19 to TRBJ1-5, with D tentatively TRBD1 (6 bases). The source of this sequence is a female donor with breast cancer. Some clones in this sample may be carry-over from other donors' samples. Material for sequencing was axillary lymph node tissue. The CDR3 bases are TGTGCCAGTAGTATTGGGGGCGCGGATCAGCCCCAGCATTTT. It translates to CASSIGGADQPQHF.